Presented here are 21 T cell receptor beta chains from one specimen sequenced in a study of shared clonotypes between healthy human individuals. Clones were read by immunoSEQ multiplex PCR, and TCRdb kept only the in-frame ones, dropping some. Of a few million clones in the sample, under 97% are singletons; the top ten hold less than 0.15%. Sequenced: naive CD4+ T cells sorted from blood. Subset specified: CD45RA+ positively selected. These receptors were taken from a man younger than 35 in good health.

In its sample, this clone was seen a few times. This rearrangement joins TRBV5-1 to TRBJ2-7; TRBD2 matches at 12 bases. Germline V CDR1 and CDR2: SGHRS, YFSETQ. There are 14 residues in the CDR3. V was clipped by 3 bases and J by 2 bases; unmatched bases: 0. This chain's CDR3 is CASSWTSGTYEQYF. CDR3 nucleotides: TGCGCCAGCAGCTGGACTAGCGGGACCTACGAGCAGTACTTC.

The chain employs TRBV25-1 and TRBJ2-2; 7 nucleotides align to TRBD1. Germline CDR1 reads MGHDK; CDR2 reads SYGVNS. The CDR3 loop spans 14 amino acids. J lost 4 bases, V lost 3 bases, and 2 bases had no gene match. The CDR3 here is CASSEDRLTGELFF. In DNA form, the CDR3 reads TGTGCCAGCAGTGAGGACAGGCTCACCGGGGAGCTGTTTTTT.

As regards this clone: A junction end diverges from the germline sequence, so it may reflect a read error. This chain links TRBV6-6 with TRBJ1-1; maybe TRBD1 (6 bases). The CDR3 contains 13 residues. Germline lookup yields CDR1 MNHNY and CDR2 SVGAGI (reference sequence). CDR3 nucleotide sequence: TGTGCCATCAGTGAGGGGGTCGGCCCTGAAGCTTTCTTT. Translation: CAISEGVGPEAFF.

The chain has TRBV7-2 and TRBJ1-2; 7 bases map to TRBD1. Losses at the gene ends were 5 bases for V and 2 bases for J; bases not matched to a gene: 8. CDR1 is SGHTA, CDR2 FQGNSA, per germline. This CDR3 is 15 amino acids long. The CDR3 DNA reads TGTGCCAGCAGCCCCTCGACAGGGTTGAACTATGGCTACACCTTC. Translating it yields CASSPSTGLNYGYTF.

The chain has TRBV5-1 and TRBJ1-6, with D possibly matching TRBD1 (5 bases). The CDR3 consists of 15 residues. Germline V gene lookup returns CDR1 SGHRS and CDR2 YFSETQ. V was trimmed by 0 bases and J by 10 bases, leaving 14 bases between them. The CDR3 is CASSLAEGRSSPLHF. CDR3 coding DNA: TGCGCCAGCAGCTTGGCGGAGGGGAGGTCCTCACCCCTCCACTTT.

V and J are TRBV5-4 and TRBJ1-2, with D unclear. CDR3 length: 13 residues. V was trimmed by 3 bases and J by 6 bases, leaving 12 bases between them. Germline loops: CDR1 SGHNT, CDR2 YYREEE (reference sequence). DNA for the CDR3: TGTGCCAGCAGCTCCGCGCTTGGGGATGGCTACACCTTC. This encodes CASSSALGDGYTF.

The count of this clone is one. The rearrangement joins TRBV28 to TRBJ1-4; perhaps TRBD1 as D (5 bases). The length of the CDR3 is 13 residues. Trimming removed 7 bases at V and 4 bases at J, with 10 bases between. Germline CDR1 is MDHEN and CDR2 is SYDVKM. The CDR3 DNA is TGTGCCAGCACAAAAGGGGTTAATGAAAAACTGTTTTTT. It yields the protein CASTKGVNEKLFF.

The V and J genes are TRBV7-9 and TRBJ1-3; weak D call: TRBD1 (5 bases). Trimming pared 3 bases from V and 10 bases from J, leaving 19 bases between. The germline V gene has CDR1 SEHNR and CDR2 FQNEAQ (reference sequence). This CDR3 contains 15 residues. CDR3 nucleotide sequence: TGTGCCAGCAGCTTGGCGGTAGGCCCGCGGGGGACCATATATTTT. It encodes CASSLAVGPRGTIYF.

The chain employs TRBV9 and TRBJ2-1; D is unclear. The CDR3 spans 13 residues. The V gene lost 2 bases and the J gene lost 7 bases, with 10 bases spanning the gap. Germline CDR1 SGDLS, CDR2 YYNGEE. CDR3 sequence reads: CASSVNPLNEQFF. For the CDR3, the DNA is TGTGCCAGCAGCGTCAATCCCCTAAATGAGCAGTTCTTC. Based on the CDR3 plus reference TRBV9 and TRBJ2-1, the full variable domain is DSGVTQTPKHLITATGQRVTLRCSPRSGDLSVYWYQQSLDQGLQFLIQYYNGEERAKGNILERFSAQQFPDLHSELNLSSLELGDSALYFCASSVNPLNEQFFGPGTRLTVL.

This clone was recorded once. J is TRBJ1-3 and V is TRBV6-5, with 9 bases aligning to TRBD1. The germline gives CDR1 MNHEY, CDR2 SVGAGI. The J segment lost 5 bases and the V segment lost 6 bases, leaving 5 bases of the junction unmatched. The CDR3 contains 14 residues. The CDR3 nucleotides read TGTGCCAGCAGCCGAGGACAGGGGCGAAACACCATATATTTT. Amino acid sequence: CASSRGQGRNTIYF.

J is TRBJ1-1 and V is TRBV2; 9 positions match TRBD1. CDR1 SNHLY and CDR2 FYNNEI come from the germline V gene. The CDR3 is 13 amino acids. The trim removed 4 bases at V and 7 bases at J, leaving 4 bases unmatched. The CDR3 DNA reads TGTGCCAGCAGTGGAGGGACAGGGCTTGAAGCTTTCTTT. It codes for CASSGGTGLEAFF.

CDR3 nucleotides: TGTGCCAGCAGCGTATCACAGGTGAACACCGGGGAGCTGTTTTTT. Amino acids: CASSVSQVNTGELFF. This chain connects TRBV9 to TRBJ2-2, with D possibly being TRBD1 (5 bases). The CDR3 covers 15 residues. CDR1 and CDR2 (germline): SGDLS, YYNGEE. V was pared by 1 base and J by 1 base, with 8 bases between.

Here the CDR3 DNA reads TGTGCCACTGGCGGGGGCAATGAGCAGTTCTTC. It codes for CATGGGNEQFF. This chain uses TRBV25-1 with TRBJ2-1, with 7 bases identical to TRBD2. CDR3 length equals 11 residues. Germline trimming cut 10 bases from V and 6 bases from J; bases unmatched to any gene: 3. Germline V gene sequence: CDR1 MGHDK, CDR2 SYGVNS.

The chain recombines TRBV11-3 with TRBJ2-3, with D tentatively TRBD2 (5 bases). The length of the CDR3 is 15 residues. Germline CDR1 reads SGHNT; CDR2 reads YENEEA. V was clipped by 5 bases and J by 3 bases, with 15 bases between them. CDR3 in amino acids: CASSPSTGLTDTQYF. The CDR3 nucleotides are TGTGCCAGCAGCCCCTCCACGGGGTTGACAGATACGCAGTATTTT.

The chain is built from TRBV7-2 and TRBJ2-1; 7 bases match TRBD1. CDR1 is SGHTA and CDR2 is FQGNSA in the germline V gene. The CDR3 contains 15 residues. J was trimmed by 3 bases and V by 6 bases; bases with no gene match: 8. This CDR3 reads CASRGRGTVYNEQFF. CDR3 coding DNA: TGTGCCAGCAGAGGGAGAGGGACAGTCTACAATGAGCAGTTCTTC.

The chain couples TRBV7-8 to TRBJ2-7, with TRBD1 matching 7 bases. This CDR3 contains 16 residues. V lost 5 bases and J lost 0; bases outside the gene matches: 10. Germline CDR1 reads SGHVS; CDR2 reads FQNEAQ. CDR3 amino acids: CASSTRQGEDSYEQYF. CDR3 bases: TGTGCCAGCAGCACCCGACAGGGTGAGGACTCCTACGAGCAGTACTTC.

The V gene is TRBV4-1, the J gene TRBJ2-4; no firm D call. The CDR3 consists of 15 residues. Germline V gene sequence: CDR1 MGHRA, CDR2 YSYEKL. V lost 0 bases and J lost 4, with 10 bases in between. The CDR3 protein is CASSQEGVGKNIQYF. The CDR3 bases are TGCGCCAGCAGCCAAGAGGGCGTGGGTAAAAACATTCAGTACTTC.

This chain uses TRBV5-4 with TRBJ1-2; D is perhaps TRBD1 (6 bases). Germline CDR1 reads SGHNT; CDR2 reads YYREEE (reference sequence). The V gene lost 4 bases and the J gene lost 0 bases, with 13 bases spanning the gap. The CDR3 totals 15 residues. This CDR3 reads CASSKLQGTNYGYTF. The CDR3 coding sequence is TGTGCCAGCAGCAAGTTACAGGGTACTAACTATGGCTACACCTTC.

This clone was seen once. The J gene is TRBJ2-4, the V gene TRBV5-6, with D uncertain. V lost 0 bases and J lost 2, with 21 bases in between. CDR3 length: 19 residues. Germline values: CDR1 SGHDT, CDR2 YYEEEE. The CDR3 is CASSLGVWAESRSKNIQYF. DNA for the CDR3: TGTGCCAGCAGCTTGGGCGTGTGGGCTGAATCAAGGTCCAAAAACATTCAGTACTTC.

The chain is built from TRBV5-4 and TRBJ1-6; maybe TRBD1 (5 bases). The CDR3 extends over 13 amino acids. Between the trimmed V and J ends, which lost 4 bases and 9 bases, there was a span of 11 bases. In germline, CDR1 is SGHNT, CDR2 YYREEE (reference sequence). DNA for the CDR3: TGTGCCAGCAGCCCGCAGGGAGGTTCACCCCTCCACTTT. Its translation: CASSPQGGSPLHF.

This rearrangement joins TRBV6-6 to TRBJ2-3, with D tentatively TRBD1 or TRBD2 (5 bases each). This CDR3 region has 15 residues. Germline lookup yields CDR1 MNHNY and CDR2 SVGAGI (reference sequence). The V gene lost 0 bases and the J gene lost 5 bases, with 12 bases spanning the gap. CDR3 in DNA: TGTGCCAGCAGTTACTCGGGGGAACCCGGAGATACGCAGTATTTT. This translates into CASSYSGEPGDTQYF.